Each of the 32 T cell receptor beta chains below was sequenced from the same sample in a study of CD8+CD57+ T cells in acquired aplastic anemia. TCR beta VDJ and CDR3 profiling used genomic DNA as template. A single record per CDR3 protein comes from TCRdb applying MiXCR to the reads. Of 100,000 to 150,000 distinct CDR3 sequences in the sample, 40% to 45% were seen once. Sequencing was done on a sample of sorted CD4+, CD8+, or CD8+CD57+ T cells (not recorded which) from PBMCs. These receptor sequences come from a human donor in good health, serving as a control.

V gene TRBV4-2 combines with J gene TRBJ1-2; no firm D call. Trimming shortened V by 0 bases and J by 4 bases, and 9 bases separated the two germline ends. Per germline, CDR1 LGHNA and CDR2 YNFKEQ. CDR3 length: 14 residues. The CDR3 protein is CASSQDLTSYGYTF. The CDR3 DNA follows: TGTGCCAGCAGCCAAGATCTCACCAGCTATGGCTACACCTTC.

The chain has TRBV28 and TRBJ1-1; perhaps TRBD1 as D (5 bases). This CDR3 contains 15 residues. Germline V gene data show CDR1 as MDHEN and CDR2 as SYDVKM. With 2 bases removed from V and 10 bases from J, the gap between germline ends came to 20 bases. CDR3 nucleotide sequence: TGTGCCAGCAGTTTAGGGCTAACAGGCAAAGAAGGAGCTTTCTTT. It yields the protein CASSLGLTGKEGAFF. The whole variable domain, remainder taken from reference TRBV28 and TRBJ1-1, is DVKVTQSSRYLVKRTGEKVFLECVQDMDHENMFWYRQDPGLGLRLIYFSYDVKMKEKGDIPEGYSVSREKKERFSLILESASTNQTSMYLCASSLGLTGKEGAFFGQGTRLTVV.

This clonotype was observed a handful of times. The chain uses TRBV10-3 and TRBJ1-6, with D maybe TRBD1 (6 bases). The CDR3 is 14 amino acids. Germline CDR1 ENHRY, CDR2 SYGVKD. Trimming left V 10 bases short and J 5 bases short, with 15 bases between. Written as DNA, the CDR3 is TGTGCCAGTAGGCAGGGACAAAATAATTCACCCCTCCACTTT. It yields the protein CASRQGQNNSPLHF.

This clonotype was seen a handful of times. In nucleotides, the CDR3 is TGTGCCAGCAGCGTAGGGGGGGGCGAGAACTATGGCTACACCTTC. Translating it yields CASSVGGGENYGYTF. The chain combines TRBV9 with TRBJ1-2; tentative D call: TRBD1 (6 bases). In germline, CDR1 is SGDLS, CDR2 YYNGEE. V was clipped by 0 bases and J by 2 bases, with 11 bases between them. This CDR3 has 15 residues.

This clonotype has just a few counts. This may come from a read error, since a much larger clone is one base off. V gene TRBV7-8 combines with J gene TRBJ2-1; 9 bases line up with TRBD2. The germline V gene has CDR1 SGHVS and CDR2 FQNEAQ. The CDR3 extends over 14 amino acids. CDR3 protein: CASSGAGGRNEQLF. In nucleotides, the CDR3 is TGTGCCAGCAGCGGAGCGGGAGGCCGAAATGAGCAGCTCTTC.

This chain joins TRBV19 and TRBJ2-3, with D uncertain. CDR3 length: 14 amino acids. CDR1 is LNHDA, CDR2 SQIVND, per germline (reference sequence). With 5 bases removed from V and 6 bases from J, the gap between germline ends came to 15 bases. CDR3 sequence (DNA): TGTGCCAGTAGTCAATGGGCGACCGGCGATACGCAGTATTTT. It specifies CASSQWATGDTQYF.

Comments on this clonotype: A much bigger clone sits one base away, suggesting this may be a read error. The rearrangement links TRBV12-3 or TRBV12-4 to TRBJ1-4; 7 bases are a match to TRBD1. The CDR3 extends over 16 amino acids. Germline trimming cut 8 bases from V and 3 bases from J; bases unmatched to any gene: 12. The DNA for the CDR3 is TGTGCCAGCCGTCCGACAGGGTTAGTAGCTAATGAAAAACTGTTTTTT. Its translation: CASRPTGLVANEKLFF.

The chain joins TRBV2 to TRBJ1-2, with 9 bases matching TRBD1. V shed 4 bases, J shed 7 bases, and the junction held 4 bases outside the gene matches. Germline lookup yields CDR1 SNHLY and CDR2 FYNNEI. The CDR3 consists of 13 residues. The CDR3 region is CASSVQGARGYTF. Written as DNA, the CDR3 is TGTGCCAGCAGTGTACAGGGGGCGCGTGGCTACACCTTC.

This clonotype was picked up many times. The chain recombines TRBV20-1 with TRBJ2-3; no definite D call. This CDR3 has 12 residues. Between the trimmed V and J ends, which lost 1 base and 4 bases, there was a span of 6 bases. CDR1 is DFQATT and CDR2 is SNEGSKA in the germline V gene (reference sequence). In nucleotides, the CDR3 is TGCAGTGCTAGAGTTGGAGCAGATACGCAGTATTTT. Amino acids: CSARVGADTQYF.

Notes on this clonotype: Being one base from a much bigger clone, this may be a read error. The chain employs TRBV3-1 and TRBJ2-5; 10 bases are shared with TRBD2. The CDR3 has 15 amino acids. Germline CDR1 reads LGHDT; CDR2 reads YNNKEL (reference sequence). The CDR3 DNA sequence: TGTGCCAGCAGCCTGAGCGGGGGGGCCGGGGAGATCCAGTACTTC. This translates into CASSLSGGAGEIQYF.

Of note for this clonotype: The junction departs from germline at one end; a sequencing error may be responsible. V and J are TRBV24-1 and TRBJ1-1; 11 positions match TRBD1. Germline CDR1 is KGHDR and CDR2 is SFDVKD. The CDR3 sequence is 15 residues long. CDR3 region: CATGDFGTGGTEAFF. DNA of the CDR3: TGTGCCACCGGTGATTTCGGGACAGGGGGGACCGAAGCTTTCTTT.

This clonotype was counted at least ten times. The rearrangement joins TRBV3-2 to TRBJ1-1. TRBV3-2 is a listed pseudogene. There are 11 residues in the CDR3. The CDR3 nucleotides read TGTGCCAGCAGCCAAGGTTTTGAAGCTTTCTTT. Protein product: CASSQGFEAFF.

This clonotype was observed at least ten times. The chain links TRBV28 to TRBJ2-7; D unclear. The CDR3 consists of 13 residues. In germline, CDR1 is MDHEN, CDR2 SYDVKM. V lost 6 bases and J lost 2, with 11 bases in between. CDR3 DNA sequence: TGTGCCAGCAGCTCCGGGTCGACCTACGAGCAGTACTTC. This encodes CASSSGSTYEQYF.

This clonotype was detected only a few times. The V and J genes are TRBV9 and TRBJ2-1; TRBD2 matches at 11 bases. The CDR3 contains 15 residues. With 3 bases clipped from V and 4 bases from J, the junction kept 3 bases outside the gene matches. CDR1 SGDLS and CDR2 YYNGEE come from the germline V gene. CDR3 in DNA: TGTGCCAGCAGCGCCGGGACTAGCGGTTACAATGAGCAGTTCTTC. It yields the protein CASSAGTSGYNEQFF.

In its sample, this clonotype was seen a few times. CDR3 sequence reads: CASARGITDTQYF. CDR3 nucleotide sequence: TGTGCCAGCGCCAGGGGGATCACAGATACGCAGTATTTT. This chain connects TRBV2 to TRBJ2-3; TRBD1 matches at 7 bases. Trimming cost V 8 bases and J 2 bases; bases outside gene matches: 4. The CDR3 is 13 amino acids. Germline V gene lookup returns CDR1 SNHLY and CDR2 FYNNEI. The whole variable domain, remainder taken from reference TRBV2 and TRBJ2-3, is EPEVTQTPSHQVTQMGQEVILRCVPISNHLYFYWYRQILGQKVEFLVSFYNNEISEKSEIFDDQFSVERPDGSNFTLKIRSTKLEDSAMYFCASARGITDTQYFGPGTRLTVL.

This clonotype came up many times. The chain couples TRBV20-1 to TRBJ1-1; no firm D call. V dropped 1 base and J dropped 0 bases, with 6 bases sitting between them. This CDR3 spans 13 amino acids. Germline values: CDR1 DFQATT, CDR2 SNEGSKA (reference sequence). In DNA form, the CDR3 reads TGCAGTGCTAGAGGGGTAGTGAACACTGAAGCTTTCTTT. Translation: CSARGVVNTEAFF.

The gene calls are TRBV29-1 and TRBJ1-2; no reliable D call. CDR1 SQVTM and CDR2 ANQGSEA come from the germline V gene. The germline V and J ends were trimmed by 7 bases and 7 bases, with 16 bases remaining between them. The CDR3 is made up of 12 amino acids. CDR3 protein: CSGEEGEAGYTF. The CDR3 nucleotides are TGCAGCGGTGAGGAGGGAGAGGCTGGCTACACCTTC.

This clonotype came up many times. V gene TRBV7-2 combines with J gene TRBJ2-7; 8 bases fit TRBD1. The CDR3 is made up of 14 amino acids. Losses at the gene ends were 5 bases for V and 5 bases for J; bases not matched to a gene: 8. From germline, CDR1 is SGHTA and CDR2 FQGNSA. This CDR3 is CASSPRTGYHEQYF. The CDR3, as DNA: TGTGCCAGCAGCCCCCGGACAGGGTACCACGAGCAGTACTTC.

The chain has TRBV15 and TRBJ2-1; TRBD2 matches at 10 bases. The CDR3 runs 15 residues. J gave up 9 bases and V 3 bases, and 8 bases lay outside the gene matches. Germline V CDR1 and CDR2: LNHNV, YYDKDF (reference sequence). CDR3 residues: CATSRGTSVQGEQFF. CDR3 nucleotide sequence: TGTGCCACCAGCAGGGGGACTAGCGTACAGGGTGAGCAGTTCTTC.

This clonotype was found many times. V and J are TRBV12-3 or TRBV12-4 and TRBJ1-5; D uncertain. The CDR3 spans 15 residues. V lost 3 bases to trimming and J lost 1 base, with 10 bases between them. The CDR3: CASSFSGESNQPQHF. CDR3 bases: TGTGCCAGCAGTTTCTCAGGTGAAAGCAATCAGCCCCAGCATTTT.

The CDR3 loop reads CSVEGQGVGQGVNTEAFF. CDR3 nucleotides: TGCAGCGTTGAAGGCCAGGGCGTGGGACAGGGGGTCAACACTGAAGCTTTCTTT. The chain uses TRBV29-1 and TRBJ1-1, with 11 nucleotides matching TRBD1. The V and J ends lost 1 base and 2 bases, in that order; junction bases with no gene match: 12. Germline lookup yields CDR1 SQVTM and CDR2 ANQGSEA. The CDR3 loop spans 18 amino acids.

This clonotype was recorded many times. The chain combines TRBV20-1 with TRBJ1-6, with a tentative D call TRBD1 (5 bases). CDR3 length: 13 amino acids. Trimming took 2 bases from V and 7 from J, leaving 9 bases between them. Germline V CDR1 and CDR2: DFQATT, SNEGSKA (reference sequence). CDR3 DNA sequence: TGCAGTGCTAGACCAGGGATAAATTCACCCCTCCACTTT. It translates to CSARPGINSPLHF.

This clonotype was seen more than once but under ten times. The genes are TRBV4-2 and TRBJ1-5; 8 nucleotides agree with TRBD1. The V and J ends lost 1 base and 5 bases, in that order; junction bases with no gene match: 7. Per the germline V gene, CDR1 is LGHNA and CDR2 is YNFKEQ. The CDR3 has 16 residues. CDR3: CASSQVRGQADQPQHF. CDR3 nucleotide sequence: TGTGCCAGCAGCCAAGTGAGGGGACAGGCGGATCAGCCCCAGCATTTT.

This clonotype was observed many times. The CDR3 spells CATGAFYGYTF. CDR3 nucleotide sequence: TGTGCCACGGGGGCTTTCTATGGCTACACCTTC. V usage is TRBV24-1 and J usage is TRBJ1-2, with a possible D match to TRBD1 (6 bases). CDR3 length equals 11 residues. Germline CDR1 KGHDR, CDR2 SFDVKD. Trimming shortened V by 10 bases and J by 4 bases, and 9 bases separated the two germline ends.

This clonotype is a singleton in its sample. V usage is TRBV12-5 and J usage is TRBJ1-2; D might be TRBD1 (5 bases). CDR1 is LGHNT, CDR2 FRNRAP, per germline. V dropped 5 bases and J dropped 4 bases, with 11 bases sitting between them. The CDR3 covers 13 residues. CDR3 amino acids: CASGRGSFYGYTF. The CDR3 DNA sequence: TGTGCTAGTGGTCGGGGGAGTTTCTATGGCTACACCTTC.

This clonotype was counted a few times. A much larger clone is a single base away; this may be a read error. The conserved closing phenylalanine or tryptophan is absent in this CDR3, likely reflecting a read error. V gene TRBV4-1 combines with J gene TRBJ2-7; a weak D match, TRBD2 (5 bases). The length of the CDR3 is 14 residues. The V end lost 1 base, the J end lost 9 bases, and 16 bases lay between the germline ends. The germline gives CDR1 MGHRA, CDR2 YSYEKL. The CDR3, as DNA: TGCGCCAGCAGCCAAGTTTTCAGCCGAAGCGGGCAGTACCTC. The encoded protein is CASSQVFSRSGQYL.

The chain links TRBV19 to TRBJ1-5, with D possibly matching TRBD1 (5 bases). This CDR3 has 14 residues. Germline V gene data show CDR1 as LNHDA and CDR2 as SQIVND (reference sequence). Trimming shortened V by 3 bases and J by 9 bases, and 15 bases separated the two germline ends. The CDR3 DNA is TGTGCCAGTAGTATTACAGCGATTGGGGGGCCCCAGCATTTT. It codes for CASSITAIGGPQHF.

There are many counts of this clonotype. The chain couples TRBV6-5 to TRBJ1-3; D remains unclear. The CDR3 totals 16 residues. V lost 0 bases and J 2 bases, leaving 11 bases between the germline ends. Germline-derived CDR1 and CDR2 are MNHEY and SVGAGI. The CDR3 sequence is CASSYSGSRTGNTIYF. The DNA for the CDR3 is TGTGCCAGCAGTTACTCGGGCAGCCGGACTGGAAACACCATATATTTT.

This clonotype was seen more than once but under ten times. The chain recombines TRBV19 with TRBJ1-1; possibly TRBD1 for D (6 bases). The CDR3 is 13 residues long. Germline V gene lookup returns CDR1 LNHDA and CDR2 SQIVND (reference sequence). Trimming left V 2 bases short and J 11 bases short, with 15 bases between. CDR3 region: CASSIRGKGGAFF. The CDR3 DNA is TGTGCCAGTAGTATAAGGGGAAAGGGGGGGGCTTTCTTT. The full variable domain, with the rest looked up from reference TRBV19 and TRBJ1-1, is DGGITQSPKYLFRKEGQNVTLSCEQNLNHDAMYWYRQDPGQGLRLIYYSQIVNDFQKGDIAEGYSVSREKKESFPLTVTSAQKNPTAFYLCASSIRGKGGAFFGQGTRLTVV.

The V gene is TRBV7-8, the J gene TRBJ2-3; TRBD2 matches at 13 bases. CDR1 and CDR2 (germline): SGHVS, FQNEAQ. V dropped 5 bases and J dropped 10; count of bases not matched to a gene: 6. The CDR3 covers 14 residues. The CDR3 DNA follows: TGTGCCAGCAGCACCCGACTAGCGGGGGGCCCGCAGTATTTT. Its translation: CASSTRLAGGPQYF. Complete variable domain (other parts from reference TRBV7-8 and TRBJ2-3): GAGVSQSPRYKVAKRGQDVALRCDPISGHVSLFWYQQALGQGPEFLTYFQNEAQLDKSGLPSDRFFAERPEGSVSTLKIQRTQQEDSAVYLCASSTRLAGGPQYFGPGTRLTVL.

This clonotype was recorded at least ten times. V gene TRBV7-2 combines with J gene TRBJ2-7; 12 nucleotides line up with TRBD2. CDR1 is SGHTA, CDR2 FQGNSA, per germline. This CDR3 spans 15 amino acids. Trimming at V came to 5 bases and at J to 2 bases, leaving 4 bases not matched to a gene. CDR3 bases: TGTGCCAGCAGCCAGACTAGCGGGAGTGCCTACGAGCAGTACTTC. Protein: CASSQTSGSAYEQYF.

This clonotype was detected ten times or more. A much larger clone is a single base away; this may be a read error. The chain links TRBV15 to TRBJ2-2, with 8 bases fitting TRBD1. Germline lookup yields CDR1 LNHNV and CDR2 YYDKDF (reference sequence). CDR3 length: 16 residues. V was clipped by 1 base and J by 10 bases; unmatched bases: 11. CDR3 bases: TGTGCCACCAGCAGAGGACCGGCAGGGGGCTCAGTGGAGCTGTTTTTT. It is translated as CATSRGPAGGSVELFF.